This T cell receptor beta chain was identified in a study of cytomegalovirus exposure and HLA in healthy donors listed by TCRdb under 2017. Some background on the complete study: An earlier analysis of some 500 of the donors reported about 250 Gb of sequence data and roughly 100 million unique TCR beta sequences from 150 million to 200 million T cells. The study used immunosequencing to profile the T cell repertoires of about 670 subjects and linked those repertoires to cytomegalovirus serostatus. An earlier analysis of approximately 640 of the donors applied high-throughput TCR beta sequencing to assess whether each TCR beta V gene segment acted as functional or pseudogenic. In a later genetic analysis, genome-wide SNP genotypes for 398 of the 666 donors were used, and that subset was treated as a discovery cohort. Donor age, sex, ethnicity and CMV serostatus were compiled together with the repertoire data. Both class I and class II loci were covered by HLA typing, at four-digit resolution. The study aimed to test whether cataloging public T cell receptors could reveal signatures of past pathogen exposure. Along with the approximately 700-subject first cohort, a separate validation cohort of over a hundred different subjects was used. Because of strong linkage in the cohort, 4 to 6 DR-DQ haplotypes were treated as single units for association and clustering. Among several hundred genotyped donors of the cohort, an average of about 240,000 unique TCR beta nucleotide sequences was sequenced per donor, of which about 19% were non-productive. In the later analysis, no new phenotypic data were used to find candidate immune exposures; instead, reliance was placed on TCR beta sequences and their occurrence across donors. All discovery cohort repertoires had been generated on a single sequencing platform. To study patterns of TCR occurrence, a later analysis re-analyzed previously published TCR beta repertoires from 666 donors and added high-resolution HLA genotyping. An early release covering roughly 640 HLA-typed donors comprised roughly 300 gigabases of sequencing data and around 80 million unique TCR sequences. Of the roughly 400 genotyped donors, roughly 80% were placed in the genetic ancestry cluster associated with self-reported Caucasian donors. The study combined high-throughput TCR immunosequencing, statistical association of individual TCRs with disease status, and machine learning to predict cytomegalovirus infection status. Typing coverage varied by locus: roughly 620-640 donors for A, B, C, DRB1 and DQB1; approximately 500 for DQA1; over 600 for DPA1; approximately 470 for DPB1.

The library relied on the immunoSEQ multiplex PCR assay. For the multiplex PCR, a mixture combining 60 forward primers for TCR Vbeta segments and 13 reverse primers for TCR Jbeta segments was used. The CDR3 region of rearranged TCR beta genes was amplified from genomic DNA by a multiplex PCR assay. Amplified TCR beta libraries were sequenced as 87-base-pair reads on the Illumina HiSeq System. As for the authors' bioinformatics: A later analysis tallied about 77 million unique TCR beta chains across the 666 repertoires, and approximately 12 million of those chains were shared by two or more donors. Raw reads were error-corrected and collapsed into unique sequences by a nearest-neighbor algorithm in which closely related sequences were merged to remove PCR and sequencing errors. To assign V, D and J gene segments, CDR3 sequences were aligned to IMGT reference sequences. For a sequence to be retained, at least a six-nucleotide match to both a V gene segment and a J gene segment was required. Rearrangements were called productive when the CDR3 lacked stop codons and stayed in frame with V and J; all others were non-productive. CDR3 was defined according to IMGT convention as the region running from the second conserved V-encoded cysteine to the conserved J-encoded phenylalanine. The earlier analysis of 500 to 600 of the donors excluded sequences that lacked an unambiguous match to a single V gene segment. In an earlier analysis of 500 to 750 of the donors, V segments were called functional above 56.7% productive rearrangements and were called segregating when the between-donor standard deviation exceeded 5%. A statistical classification framework was developed to diagnose cytomegalovirus status using the catalog of TCR beta chain sequences. V and J gene assignment, in a later analysis, came from comparing TCR nucleotide sequences with IMGT/GENE-DB human TR gene sequences. A later analysis assigned CDR3 sequences and most-parsimonious VDJ recombination scenarios with the TCRdist pipeline. In a later analysis, each TCR beta chain was defined by its CDR3 amino acid sequence together with its V-gene family, and reads without a unique V-gene family were excluded. As a way to deal with suspected cross-contamination and a sequencing artifact, a later analysis dropped roughly 620 nucleotide sequences that were highly shared and had low generation probability. A later analysis calculated a clonal expansion index for each public chain from normalized within-repertoire ranks of inferred template counts. In a later analysis, generation probabilities were computed with a VDJ recombination model fitted to out-of-frame rearrangements, and the resulting probabilities were checked against IGoR. Hypergeometric tests were used in a later analysis to score TCR-TCR, TCR-HLA and TCR-CMV co-occurrence, with a repertoire-size bias correction applied to the TCR pairs. To estimate false discovery rates, a later analysis permuted the HLA or CMV assignments 20 times. In a later analysis, co-occurring TCRs were grouped using DBSCAN, and TCRdist sequence similarity was added for clustering within HLA-allele-positive subsets. Repertoires with fewer than 30,000 or more than 120,000 public chains were left out of co-occurrence clustering, as were five repertoires with anomalous nucleotide sharing. The table was pulled from immuneACCESS by TCRdb, which kept in-frame rearrangements only. Such tables lose some clones; where checked, under half of the loss comes from unresolved V genes, and the rest has no known cause. For V, J and clone size, that table is used; D and trimming come from the DNA. Across this sample there are 110,000 or so clones, with 77% seen only once. The top ten clonotypes cover 9.5% to 13% of the sample.

Broader findings and caveats from the paper: Cytomegalovirus status was reported to be diagnosed by the classifier with high specificity and sensitivity in both the original and validation cohorts. Most CMV-associated TCR beta chains appeared to be HLA-restricted in a later analysis, and the HLA associations seemed to be driven largely by CMV exposure. Because some donors lacked HLA typing at each locus, the association tests relied only on the typed subset. In a later analysis, HLA-associated TCR beta chains showed more clonal expansion and lower generation probabilities than non-associated chains that were equally common. In a later analysis, TCR association rates were found to vary across HLA loci, with the most associated TCRs seen for DRB1 alleles and the fewest for HLA-C alleles. Because the 87-base-pair reads could not distinguish some IMGT-functional V segments, including TRBV6-2 and TRBV6-3, those segments were excluded. A further reported finding was that TCR beta sequences accurately predicted the HLA-A and HLA-B alleles for most subjects in the first cohort. The sequencing pipeline was judged likely to have produced a cluster of highly shared sequence variants as a technical artifact. Specific HLA alleles were associated with 15,000 to 20,000 TCR beta sequences at a false discovery rate of 0.05 in a later analysis. The earlier analysis of 587 of the donors excluded roughly 16 rarely observed V segments, including chromosome 9 orphons, because counts were too low. The presence/absence analyses assumed that sequencing depth was roughly uniform across donors, and that assumption may not be true. In an earlier analysis of 450 to 750 of the donors, most TCR beta V segments appeared in productive rearrangements about 87% or about 30% of the time, broadly matching IMGT annotations. Strong co-occurrence of HLA alleles, especially DR and DQ, made assigning TCR associations to individual alleles difficult. In vitro tests confirmed that a few of the cytomegalovirus-associated TCR beta chains recognize cytomegalovirus antigens. The authors suggested that the approach could potentially be generalized to other disease states and immunological phenotypes. The only immune exposure information available for the cohort was CMV serostatus. V-gene and J-gene trimming of TCR beta chains was associated with a missense DCLRE1C variant in a later genetic analysis, and the association was replicated in an independent cohort. Correlated functional status among segregating V segments might reflect linkage disequilibrium, but an unknown experimental factor could not be ruled out. This cohort had only TCR beta chains sequenced, and the lack of alpha or paired-chain data limited which features could be detected. Most TCR sequences were seen in very few donors, while some public TCRs were found in many individuals. In the study, approximately 150 TCR beta chains were listed as associated with cytomegalovirus. Several of the top co-occurrence clusters appeared to be linked to parvovirus B19, influenza, CMV and Epstein-Barr virus, according to a later analysis. Compared with the approximately 710-donor mean, donors in an Asian-associated ancestry cluster had fewer N-insertions in productive TCRs, according to a later genetic analysis.

The cohort consisted of fewer than 700 healthy bone marrow donors. At the time of sampling, every cohort member was nominally healthy, though immune exposures that went unrecorded were likely present. The donor was CMV seropositive and was included in the group of 289 seropositive cohort members. A peripheral blood sample was provided by each donor, and peripheral blood mononuclear cells were used for TCR beta sequencing. Genomic DNA extraction from the blood cell samples was performed with the Qiagen DNeasy Blood Extraction Kit. With respect to this clone: Which antigen it targets is not known. It has no much larger one-base neighbor in the sample; base qualities were not kept.

Taken from cysteine to phenylalanine, the CDR3 has 15 residues. Only CDR3 DNA remains: 45 bases, in frame from the first base. V ends up 1 base short and J 3 bases short, with an unmatched junction base count of 6. Taken from the germline V gene, the CDR1 and CDR2 loops are KGHSH and LQKENI. The receptor chain draws on TRBV18 and TRBJ2-7; 7 middle bases align to TRBD1. Sequenced: PBMCs. This clonotype was sampled from a man in his forties in good health and CMV-seropositive. The encoded CDR3 is CASSPRQGLDYEQYF. The DNA sequence follows: TGTGCCAGCTCACCACGACAGGGATTGGACTACGAGCAGTACTTC.